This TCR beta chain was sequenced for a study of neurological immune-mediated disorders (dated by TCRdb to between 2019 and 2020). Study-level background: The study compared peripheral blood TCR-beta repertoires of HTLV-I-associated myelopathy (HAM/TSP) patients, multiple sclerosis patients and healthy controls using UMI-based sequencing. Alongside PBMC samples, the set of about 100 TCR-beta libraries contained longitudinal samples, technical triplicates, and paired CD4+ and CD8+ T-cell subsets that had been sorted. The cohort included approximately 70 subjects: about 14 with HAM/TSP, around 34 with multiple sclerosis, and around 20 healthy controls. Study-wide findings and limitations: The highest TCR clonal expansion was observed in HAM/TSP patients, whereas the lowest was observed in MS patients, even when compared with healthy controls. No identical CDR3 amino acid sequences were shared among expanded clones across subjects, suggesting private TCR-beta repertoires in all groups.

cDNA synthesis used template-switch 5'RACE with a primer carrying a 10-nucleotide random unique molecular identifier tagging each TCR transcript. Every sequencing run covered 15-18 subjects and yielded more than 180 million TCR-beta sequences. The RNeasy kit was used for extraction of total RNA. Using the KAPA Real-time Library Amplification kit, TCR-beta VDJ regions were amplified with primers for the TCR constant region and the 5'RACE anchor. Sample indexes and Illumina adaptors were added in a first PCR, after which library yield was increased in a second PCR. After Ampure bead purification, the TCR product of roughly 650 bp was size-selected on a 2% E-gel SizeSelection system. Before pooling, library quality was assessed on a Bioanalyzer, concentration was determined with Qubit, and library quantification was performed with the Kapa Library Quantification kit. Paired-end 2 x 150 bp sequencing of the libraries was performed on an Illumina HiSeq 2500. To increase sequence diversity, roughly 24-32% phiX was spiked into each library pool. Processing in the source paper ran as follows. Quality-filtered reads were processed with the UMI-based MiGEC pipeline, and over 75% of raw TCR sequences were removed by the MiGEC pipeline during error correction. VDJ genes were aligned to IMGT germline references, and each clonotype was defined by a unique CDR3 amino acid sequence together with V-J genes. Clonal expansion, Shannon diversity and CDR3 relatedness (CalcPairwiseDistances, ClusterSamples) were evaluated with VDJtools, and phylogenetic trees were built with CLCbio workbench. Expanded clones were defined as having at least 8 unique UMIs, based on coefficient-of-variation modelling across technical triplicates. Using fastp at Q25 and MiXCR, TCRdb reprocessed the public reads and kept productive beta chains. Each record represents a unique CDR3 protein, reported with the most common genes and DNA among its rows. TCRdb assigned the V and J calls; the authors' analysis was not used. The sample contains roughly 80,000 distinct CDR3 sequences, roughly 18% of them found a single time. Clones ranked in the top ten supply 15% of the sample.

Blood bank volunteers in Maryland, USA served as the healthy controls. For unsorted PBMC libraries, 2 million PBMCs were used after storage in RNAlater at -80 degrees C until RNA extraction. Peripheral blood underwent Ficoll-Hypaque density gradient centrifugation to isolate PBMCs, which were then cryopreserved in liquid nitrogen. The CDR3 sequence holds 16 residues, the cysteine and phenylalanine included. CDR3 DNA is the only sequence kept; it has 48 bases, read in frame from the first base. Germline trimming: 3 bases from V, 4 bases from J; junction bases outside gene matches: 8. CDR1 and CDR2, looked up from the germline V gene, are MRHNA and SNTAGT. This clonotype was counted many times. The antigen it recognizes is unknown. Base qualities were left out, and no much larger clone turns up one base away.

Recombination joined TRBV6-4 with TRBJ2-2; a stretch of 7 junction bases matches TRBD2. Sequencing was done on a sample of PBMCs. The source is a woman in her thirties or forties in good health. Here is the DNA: TGTGCCAGCAGTGAATTCGGCGGGGGTTCCACCGGGGAGCTGTTTTTT. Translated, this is CASSEFGGGSTGELFF.